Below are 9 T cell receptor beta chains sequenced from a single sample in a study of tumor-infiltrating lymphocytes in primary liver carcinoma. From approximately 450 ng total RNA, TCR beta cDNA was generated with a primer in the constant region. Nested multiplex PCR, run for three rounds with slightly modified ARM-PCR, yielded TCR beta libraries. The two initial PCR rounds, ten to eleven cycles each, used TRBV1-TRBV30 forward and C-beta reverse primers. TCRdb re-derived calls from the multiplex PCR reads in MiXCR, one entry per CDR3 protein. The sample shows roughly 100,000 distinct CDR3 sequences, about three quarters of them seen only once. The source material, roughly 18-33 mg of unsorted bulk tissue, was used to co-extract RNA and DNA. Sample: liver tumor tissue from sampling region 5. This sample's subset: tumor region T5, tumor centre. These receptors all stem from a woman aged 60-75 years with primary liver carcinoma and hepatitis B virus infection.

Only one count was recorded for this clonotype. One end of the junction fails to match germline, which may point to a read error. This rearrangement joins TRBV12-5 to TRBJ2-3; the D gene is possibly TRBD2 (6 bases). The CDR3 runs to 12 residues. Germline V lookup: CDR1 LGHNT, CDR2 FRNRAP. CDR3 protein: CTSGSGVDTQYF. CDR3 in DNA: TGTACTAGTGGTTCGGGAGTCGATACGCAGTACTTT.

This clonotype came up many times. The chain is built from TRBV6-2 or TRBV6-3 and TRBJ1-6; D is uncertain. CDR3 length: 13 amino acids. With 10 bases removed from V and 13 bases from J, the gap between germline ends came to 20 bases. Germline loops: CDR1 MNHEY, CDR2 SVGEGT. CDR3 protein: CATTDGQAFPLHF. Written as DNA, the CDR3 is TGTGCCACTACGGACGGCCAAGCGTTTCCCCTCCACTTT.

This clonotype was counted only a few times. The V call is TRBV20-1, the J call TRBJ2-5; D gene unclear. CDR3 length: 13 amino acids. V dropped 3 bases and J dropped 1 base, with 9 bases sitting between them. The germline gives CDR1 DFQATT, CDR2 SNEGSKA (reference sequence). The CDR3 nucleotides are TGCAGTGCTAGTCGGACGGTCCAAGAGACCCAGTACTTC. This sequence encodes CSASRTVQETQYF.

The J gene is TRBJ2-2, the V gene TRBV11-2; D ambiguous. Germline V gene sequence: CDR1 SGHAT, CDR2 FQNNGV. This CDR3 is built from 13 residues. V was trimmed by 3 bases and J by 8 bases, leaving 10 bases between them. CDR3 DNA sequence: TGTGCCAGCAGCTTGGAGCCAACAGGGGAGCTGTTTTTT. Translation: CASSLEPTGELFF.

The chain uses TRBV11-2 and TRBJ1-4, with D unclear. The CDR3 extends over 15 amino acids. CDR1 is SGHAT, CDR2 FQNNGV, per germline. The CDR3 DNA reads TGTCCTATCAGCTTAGGGCTCCCGTCTAATGAAAAACTGTTTTTT. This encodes CPISLGLPSNEKLFF.

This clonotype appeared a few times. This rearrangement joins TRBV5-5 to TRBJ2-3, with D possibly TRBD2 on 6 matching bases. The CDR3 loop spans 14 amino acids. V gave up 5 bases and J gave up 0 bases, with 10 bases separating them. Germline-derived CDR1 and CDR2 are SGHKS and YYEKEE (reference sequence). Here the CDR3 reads CASRPGLSTDTQYF. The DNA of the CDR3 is TGTGCCAGCAGGCCGGGACTCAGCACAGATACGCAGTATTTT. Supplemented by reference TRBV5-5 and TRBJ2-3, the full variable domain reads DAGVTQSPTHLIKTRGQQVTLRCSPISGHKSVSWYQQVLGQGPQFIFQYYEKEERGRGNFPDRFSARQFPNYSSELNVNALLLGDSALYLCASRPGLSTDTQYFGPGTRLTVL.

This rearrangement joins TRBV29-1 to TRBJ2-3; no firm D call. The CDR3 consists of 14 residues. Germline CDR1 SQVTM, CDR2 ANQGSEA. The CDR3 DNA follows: TGCATCCAATCGAGCAGGAGACCCCAAGATACGCAGTATTTT. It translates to CIQSSRRPQDTQYF.

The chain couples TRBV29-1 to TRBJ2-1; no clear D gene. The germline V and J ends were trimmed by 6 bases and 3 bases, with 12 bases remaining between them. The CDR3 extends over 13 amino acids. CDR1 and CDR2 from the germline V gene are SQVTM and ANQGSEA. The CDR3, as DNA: TGCAGCGTCGATGGCGGCATCTACAATGAGCAGTTCTTC. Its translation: CSVDGGIYNEQFF.

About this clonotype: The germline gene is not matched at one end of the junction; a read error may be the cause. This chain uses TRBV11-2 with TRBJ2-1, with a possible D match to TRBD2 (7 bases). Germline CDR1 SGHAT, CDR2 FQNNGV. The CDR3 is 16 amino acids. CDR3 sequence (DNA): TGTGCCGGCAGCTTAGGGGGGGGTCAGCAGAGGAATGAGCAGTTCTTC. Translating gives CAGSLGGGQQRNEQFF.